The 15 T cell receptor beta chains reported below all come from one sample, sequenced in a study of fetal regulatory T cell absence and autoimmunity. TCRdb keeps only in-frame clones here, not all; method: immunoSEQ multiplex PCR. The table has more than 90,000 clones, 55% to 75% seen once. Sample: pancreas tissue. The receptors shown here come from a male donor with IPEX syndrome.

In regard to this clone: The sample carries other DNA sequences with the same CDR3. The chain employs TRBV5-1 and TRBJ2-1, with D maybe TRBD2 (5 bases). Germline lookup yields CDR1 SGHRS and CDR2 YFSETQ. The CDR3 runs 14 residues. Trimming removed 0 bases from V and 1 base from J, with 5 bases in between. The CDR3 here is CASSLGGSYNEQFF. The CDR3 nucleotides read TGCGCCAGCAGCTTGGGAGGGTCCTACAATGAGCAGTTCTTC. The full variable domain, with the rest looked up from reference TRBV5-1 and TRBJ2-1, is KAGVTQTPRYLIKTRGQQVTLSCSPISGHRSVSWYQQTPGQGLQFLFEYFSETQRNKGNFPGRFSGRQFSNSRSEMNVSTLELGDSALYLCASSLGGSYNEQFFGPGTRLTVL.

The chain combines TRBV19 with TRBJ2-7, with a tentative D call TRBD2 (7 bases). CDR3 length: 14 residues. Per germline, CDR1 LNHDA and CDR2 SQIVND (reference sequence). Trimming pared 3 bases from V and 2 bases from J, leaving 11 bases between. This CDR3 is CASSIRGGAYEQYF. CDR3 nucleotides: TGTGCCAGTAGTATTAGGGGGGGCGCCTACGAGCAGTACTTC. Variable domain in full (rest from reference TRBV19 and TRBJ2-7): DGGITQSPKYLFRKEGQNVTLSCEQNLNHDAMYWYRQDPGQGLRLIYYSQIVNDFQKGDIAEGYSVSREKKESFPLTVTSAQKNPTAFYLCASSIRGGAYEQYFGPGTRLTVT.

This clone was seen a handful of times. This chain connects TRBV7-9 to TRBJ1-2, with D tentatively TRBD1 (5 bases). Deletions cut 0 bases from V and 5 bases from J, with 10 bases between. This CDR3 region has 14 residues. The germline CDR1 and CDR2 sequences are SEHNR and FQNEAQ (reference sequence). Here the CDR3 reads CASSLAGEGYGYTF. The DNA of the CDR3 is TGTGCCAGCAGCTTAGCGGGGGAGGGGTATGGCTACACCTTC.

The V gene is TRBV6-6, the J gene TRBJ2-3; D may be TRBD1 (6 bases). V lost 0 bases, J lost 5 bases, and 9 bases lay in between. This CDR3 contains 14 residues. Germline V CDR1 and CDR2: MNHNY, SVGAGI (reference sequence). CDR3 DNA sequence: TGTGCCAGCAGTTACTCTGGCAGGGGAGATACGCAGTATTTT. This sequence encodes CASSYSGRGDTQYF.

V usage is TRBV13 and J usage is TRBJ2-6, with 9 bases aligning to TRBD1. The germline CDR1 and CDR2 sequences are PRHDT and FYEKMQ (reference sequence). This CDR3 contains 18 residues. Trimming removed 5 bases from V and 1 base from J; junction bases left unmatched: 9. The CDR3 sequence: CASSPRTGVKSGANVLTF. As DNA, the CDR3 is TGTGCCAGCAGCCCTAGGACAGGGGTTAAATCTGGGGCCAACGTCCTGACTTTC.

This chain joins TRBV6-1 and TRBJ2-1, with 9 nucleotides matching TRBD2. Germline CDR1 is MNHNS and CDR2 is SASEGT. V dropped 2 bases and J dropped 6; count of bases not matched to a gene: 8. This CDR3 region has 16 residues. The CDR3 is CASSERAAGGGNEQFF. CDR3 sequence (DNA): TGTGCCAGCAGTGAACGGGCAGCGGGGGGCGGCAATGAGCAGTTCTTC.

This clone was seen repeatedly, ten times or more. CDR3 in DNA: TGCGCCAGCAGCCAGGACAGGGGAGAGGGGGTCTATGGCTACACCTTC. Translating gives CASSQDRGEGVYGYTF. This chain connects TRBV4-1 to TRBJ1-2; TRBD1 aligns across 9 bases. Germline CDR1 MGHRA, CDR2 YSYEKL. The V and J ends lost 3 bases and 4 bases, in that order; junction bases with no gene match: 9. The CDR3 contains 16 residues.

This clone was seen more than once but under ten times. The chain recombines TRBV6-1 with TRBJ2-7, with D tentatively TRBD2 (5 bases). Germline CDR1 MNHNS, CDR2 SASEGT. V was clipped by 6 bases and J by 3 bases, with 12 bases between them. The length of the CDR3 is 13 residues. The chain's CDR3 is CASSRGIGYEQYF. The CDR3 coding sequence is TGTGCCAGCAGCCGGGGTATCGGCTACGAGCAGTACTTC.

The chain couples TRBV11-2 to TRBJ2-1, with a possible D match to TRBD2 (6 bases). V gave up 5 bases and J gave up 4 bases, with 18 bases separating them. The CDR3 runs to 16 residues. Germline assignment: CDR1 SGHAT and CDR2 FQNNGV. As DNA, the CDR3 is TGTGCCAGCAGCCGAGTCCCGGGGACTGATTACAATGAGCAGTTCTTC. It encodes CASSRVPGTDYNEQFF.

This clone was detected only a few times. The chain employs TRBV6-7 and TRBJ2-7; no reliable D call. TRBV6-7 is an ORF, with its function uncertain. V was clipped by 1 base and J by 5 bases, with 0 bases between them. The CDR3 consists of 10 residues. The CDR3 DNA reads as TGTGCCAGCAGTTACTACGAGCAGTACTTC. Translating gives CASSYYEQYF.

The chain couples TRBV27 to TRBJ2-5; 15 bases are a match to TRBD2. There are 17 residues in the CDR3. CDR1 is MNHEY, CDR2 SMNVEV, per germline (reference sequence). J gave up 10 bases and V 4 bases, and 13 bases lay outside the gene matches. CDR3 in DNA: TGTGCCAGCAGTTCCGGGACTAGCGGGAGGTTGGAGGAGCGCCAGTACTTC. Protein: CASSSGTSGRLEERQYF.

This clone has a handful of counts. The chain carries TRBV27 and TRBJ1-2; D ambiguous. The CDR3 length is 15 residues. Trimming shortened V by 3 bases and J by 2 bases, and 13 bases separated the two germline ends. Per germline, CDR1 MNHEY and CDR2 SMNVEV (reference sequence). The CDR3 nucleotides are TGTGCCAGCAGTTTGTTGGCGTCTTCGAACTATGGCTACACCTTC. Protein sequence: CASSLLASSNYGYTF.

The rearrangement uses TRBV5-1 and TRBJ1-2; D remains unclear. The V and J ends lost 2 bases and 4 bases respectively, with 9 bases between them. The CDR3 extends over 13 amino acids. Germline CDR1 reads SGHRS; CDR2 reads YFSETQ. The CDR3 spells CASSFTGSYGYTF. The CDR3 bases are TGCGCCAGCAGCTTTACGGGATCCTATGGCTACACCTTC.

V usage is TRBV5-1 and J usage is TRBJ1-2, with TRBD1 matching 9 bases. This CDR3 has 15 residues. Germline values: CDR1 SGHRS, CDR2 YFSETQ. Trimming cost V 2 bases and J 1 base; bases outside gene matches: 3. This chain's CDR3 is CASSLDRGFNYGYTF. The CDR3 region has the DNA TGCGCCAGCAGCTTAGACAGGGGGTTTAACTATGGCTACACCTTC.

The chain uses TRBV4-2 and TRBJ2-3, with 10 bases matching TRBD2. Germline values: CDR1 LGHNA, CDR2 YNFKEQ. Germline trimming cut 3 bases from V and 3 bases from J; bases unmatched to any gene: 6. CDR3 length equals 16 residues. Here the CDR3 DNA reads TGTGCCAGCAGCCAGGGAACTAGCGGGATTACAGATACGCAGTATTTT. Translated, it gives CASSQGTSGITDTQYF.